Following are 11 T cell receptor beta chains from one sample sequenced in a study of cytomegalovirus exposure and HLA in healthy donors. The primer mix had 60 Vbeta and 13 Jbeta primers. The table came from immunoSEQ multiplex PCR; TCRdb's copy has only in-frame clones and leaves some out. The sample lists roughly 180,000 clones, 75% to 80% occurring once. Sequencing input: PBMCs. These TCRs come from a woman aged 30 to 39 in good health and CMV-seropositive.

The DNA of the CDR3 is TGTGCCAGCAGTACATCTTCGGGACTAGTCTACAATGAGCAGTTCTTC. This encodes CASSTSSGLVYNEQFF. This sequence joins TRBV28 and TRBJ2-1, with 8 bases lining up with TRBD2. The CDR3 is made up of 16 amino acids. Germline lookup yields CDR1 MDHEN and CDR2 SYDVKM. V shed 5 bases, J shed 3 bases, and the junction held 9 bases outside the gene matches.

The chain is built from TRBV4-2 and TRBJ1-1; D not certain. Germline V gives CDR1 LGHNA, CDR2 YNFKEQ. CDR3 size: 15 residues. Trimming stripped 5 bases from V and 1 base from J, with 14 bases between. The CDR3 reads CASSVEWEANTEAFF. The CDR3 DNA reads as TGTGCCAGCAGCGTAGAATGGGAGGCGAACACTGAAGCTTTCTTT.

The J gene is TRBJ2-2, the V gene TRBV29-1, with TRBD1 as a possible D gene (5 bases). The CDR3 is 14 residues long. The V end was cut by 1 base, the J end by 3 bases, with 9 bases between. The germline V gene has CDR1 SQVTM and CDR2 ANQGSEA. CDR3 nucleotide sequence: TGCAGCGTTGAAGGCAGGGTGTACACCGGGGAGCTGTTTTTT. It yields the protein CSVEGRVYTGELFF.

This chain's CDR3 is CASSPPSDRSNNEQFF. CDR3 nucleotide sequence: TGTGCCAGCAGCCCGCCAAGCGACAGGTCCAACAATGAGCAGTTCTTC. This chain connects TRBV5-6 to TRBJ2-1; D is perhaps TRBD1 (6 bases). Germline V lookup: CDR1 SGHDT, CDR2 YYEEEE. V lost 4 bases and J 5 bases, leaving 19 bases between the germline ends. This CDR3 region has 16 residues. The entire variable domain, with the rest obtained from reference TRBV5-6 and TRBJ2-1, is as follows: DAGVTQSPTHLIKTRGQQVTLRCSPKSGHDTVSWYQQALGQGPQFIFQYYEEEERQRGNFPDRFSGHQFPNYSSELNVNALLLGDSALYLCASSPPSDRSNNEQFFGPGTRLTVL.

The genes are TRBV6-5 and TRBJ1-6; the match to TRBD1 covers 11 bases. The ends lost 2 bases at V and 6 bases at J; junction bases unmatched: 3. Looked up from germline, CDR1 is MNHEY and CDR2 is SVGAGI. The CDR3 is made up of 16 amino acids. The CDR3 loop reads CASSYEGTGGNSPLHF. The CDR3 bases are TGTGCCAGCAGTTACGAGGGGACAGGGGGTAATTCACCCCTCCACTTT.

In its sample, this clone was seen a few times. This chain connects TRBV5-1 to TRBJ2-7; 7 bases agree with TRBD2. J was trimmed by 0 bases and V by 2 bases; bases with no gene match: 5. This CDR3 has 15 amino acids. Germline V CDR1 and CDR2: SGHRS, YFSETQ. The CDR3 DNA follows: TGCGCCAGCAGCTTAGGCGGGGGAAACTCCTACGAGCAGTACTTC. Protein sequence: CASSLGGGNSYEQYF.

The rearrangement links TRBV9 to TRBJ2-2; no firm D call. The length of the CDR3 is 12 residues. V was trimmed by 4 bases and J by 8 bases, leaving 9 bases between them. The germline CDR1 and CDR2 sequences are SGDLS and YYNGEE. This CDR3 is CASSSPGGELFF. The DNA for the CDR3 is TGTGCCAGCAGCTCACCGGGTGGGGAGCTGTTTTTT.

V and J are TRBV9 and TRBJ2-3; a possible D gene is TRBD1 (6 bases). The CDR3 sequence is 16 residues long. Germline CDR1 SGDLS, CDR2 YYNGEE. Trimming cost V 4 bases and J 3 bases, with 18 bases left between them. CDR3: CASSPQGGTGTDTQYF. The DNA of the CDR3 is TGTGCCAGCAGCCCACAGGGTGGGACGGGGACAGATACGCAGTATTTT.

This sequence joins TRBV28 and TRBJ2-7, with 7 positions matching TRBD1. Germline V gives CDR1 MDHEN, CDR2 SYDVKM. The V segment lost 3 bases and the J segment 6 bases; nucleotides outside the gene matches: 11. This CDR3 is built from 15 residues. The CDR3 loop reads CASSLVRGYRGEQYF. In nucleotides, the CDR3 is TGTGCCAGCAGTTTGGTCAGGGGGTACCGAGGCGAGCAGTACTTC.

This clone was counted at least ten times. The rearrangement joins TRBV6-6 to TRBJ2-1; D is perhaps TRBD1 (5 bases). Per germline, CDR1 MNHNY and CDR2 SVGAGI (reference sequence). Trimming shortened V by 5 bases and J by 4 bases, and 15 bases separated the two germline ends. The CDR3 has 15 amino acids. DNA of the CDR3: TGTGCCAGCAGTAGGCAAGGGGTACCGTACAATGAGCAGTTCTTC. Translation gives CASSRQGVPYNEQFF.

The chain is built from TRBV25-1 and TRBJ2-5; possible D gene TRBD2, 6 bases. Germline CDR1 MGHDK, CDR2 SYGVNS. Between the trimmed V and J ends, which lost 3 bases and 5 bases, there was a span of 16 bases. CDR3 size: 15 residues. The CDR3 nucleotides read TGTGCCAGCAGTGATGGGGGACTCGCGGGGGAGACCCAGTACTTC. Translating it yields CASSDGGLAGETQYF.